This T cell receptor beta chain emerged from a study of shared clonotypes between healthy human individuals. Study in general: Researchers drew samples from two women and a few men aged 18 to 49.

Naive CD8 cells were CD45RO-negative, positively selected for CCR7, excluding terminally differentiated effector memory CD45RA+ cells. Trimming stripped 1 base from V and 0 bases from J, with 9 bases between. CDR3 length: 16 amino acids. The germline V gene has CDR1 LNHNV and CDR2 YYDKDF (reference sequence). Profiling relied on immunoSEQ multiplex PCR, and the TCRdb table lists in-frame clones only, not all of them. The sample includes around 1,900,000 clones, 80% to 95% of them seen just once. Findings and limits, study-wide: Some clonotypes were shared by all four sorted-subset donors, while others were not shared. The non-shared ones had lower generation probabilities than the shared ones.

A note on this clone: Its antigen is not identified.

Sequenced: naive CD8+ T cells from PBMCs. This chain joins TRBV15 and TRBJ1-4; D is ambiguous. This receptor was identified in a man aged 18 to 30 in good health. Some clones in this sample may be carry-over from other donors' samples. CDR3 in DNA: TGTGCCACCAGCAGAGTGATGAGCGCAACTAATGAAAAACTGTTTTTT. Translated, it gives CATSRVMSATNEKLFF.